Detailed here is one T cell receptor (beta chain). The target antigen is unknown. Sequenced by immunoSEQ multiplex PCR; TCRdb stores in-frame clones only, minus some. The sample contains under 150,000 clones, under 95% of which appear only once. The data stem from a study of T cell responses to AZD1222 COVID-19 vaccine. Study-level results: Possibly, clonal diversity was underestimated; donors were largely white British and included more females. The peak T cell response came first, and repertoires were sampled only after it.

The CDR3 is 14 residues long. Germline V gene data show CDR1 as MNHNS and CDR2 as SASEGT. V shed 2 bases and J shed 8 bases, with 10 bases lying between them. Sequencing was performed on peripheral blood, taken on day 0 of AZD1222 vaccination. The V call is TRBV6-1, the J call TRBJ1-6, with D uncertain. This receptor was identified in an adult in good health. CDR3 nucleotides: TGTGCCAGCAGTGAAAACAGAAATTATTCACCCCTCCACTTT. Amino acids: CASSENRNYSPLHF.